This T cell receptor (beta chain) derives from a study of cytomegalovirus exposure and HLA in healthy donors. General study results and limits: Most TCR beta V segments were productive about 87% or about 30% of the time in an earlier analysis.

From germline, CDR1 is SNHLY and CDR2 FYNNEI. CDR3 size: 13 residues. V dropped 4 bases and J dropped 6 bases, with 9 bases sitting between them. A remark on this clone: No antigen is known for it.

Vbeta (60) and Jbeta (13) primers were used in the PCR. Sequencing used immunoSEQ multiplex PCR; TCRdb keeps in-frame clones, though not all of them. The sample has 140,000 to 150,000 clones, 65% to 85% seen once. Sequencing input: PBMCs. The chain employs TRBV2 and TRBJ2-2; TRBD2 might be the D (6 bases). The sequence derives from a man aged 25-40 years in good health and CMV-seronegative. The CDR3 spells CASSGEEPGELFF. CDR3 bases: TGTGCCAGCAGTGGGGAGGAGCCCGGGGAGCTGTTTTTT. Filled out from reference TRBV2 and TRBJ2-2, the complete variable domain reads EPEVTQTPSHQVTQMGQEVILRCVPISNHLYFYWYRQILGQKVEFLVSFYNNEISEKSEIFDDQFSVERPDGSNFTLKIRSTKLEDSAMYFCASSGEEPGELFFGEGSRLTVL.